This passage covers 20 T cell receptor beta chains from one sample sequenced in a study of cytomegalovirus exposure and HLA in healthy donors. In the PCR, 60 Vbeta and 13 Jbeta primers were used. Clones were sequenced by immunoSEQ multiplex PCR, and TCRdb holds only the in-frame ones, with some missing. The sample has approximately 87,000 clones, 80% to 85% seen once. Sequences were obtained from PBMCs. All receptors come from an older woman in good health and CMV-seropositive.

The chain uses TRBV11-3 and TRBJ1-1; 11 bases are shared with TRBD1. The germline CDR1 and CDR2 sequences are SGHNT and YENEEA. This CDR3 has 16 residues. J gave up 4 bases and V 6 bases, and 10 bases lay outside the gene matches. CDR3 nucleotides: TGTGCCAGCAGTCCTACAGGACAGGGGGCTGGCACTGAAGCTTTCTTT. This sequence encodes CASSPTGQGAGTEAFF.

A word on this clone: At one end, the junction sequence differs from germline, possibly due to a read error. This rearrangement joins TRBV7-9 to TRBJ2-5; no definite D call. The DNA end lines up better with TRBJ2-7; the J call may be wrong. CDR1 is SEHNR and CDR2 is FQNEAQ in the germline V gene (reference sequence). This CDR3 has 11 residues. The CDR3 coding sequence is TGTTCCAGCAGCTTAGGCTACGAGCAGTACTTC. Its protein is CSSSLGYEQYF.

The chain combines TRBV7-9 with TRBJ2-5; 10 bases are a match to TRBD1. Germline lookup yields CDR1 SEHNR and CDR2 FQNEAQ (reference sequence). Trimming removed 1 base from V and 5 bases from J; junction bases left unmatched: 10. The CDR3 sequence is 17 residues long. The CDR3, as DNA: TGTGCCAGCAGCTTAGGAGGGCCGGGACAGGGGAAGGAGACCCAGTACTTC. Residues: CASSLGGPGQGKETQYF.

Written as DNA, the CDR3 is TGCGCCAGCAGTGAGTCGGGGGTACAGGGGTCAGGCACCATATATTTT. It is translated as CASSESGVQGSGTIYF. The chain uses TRBV10-2 and TRBJ1-3, with 7 nucleotides matching TRBD1. With 0 bases clipped from V and 9 bases from J, the junction kept 11 bases outside the gene matches. The CDR3 loop spans 16 amino acids. Germline V gene lookup returns CDR1 WSHSY and CDR2 SAAADI.

V gene TRBV11-2 combines with J gene TRBJ1-4; 7 nucleotides align to TRBD1. Per the germline V gene, CDR1 is SGHAT and CDR2 is FQNNGV. The V segment lost 1 base and the J segment 8 bases; nucleotides outside the gene matches: 10. CDR3 length equals 16 residues. This chain's CDR3 is CASSLVGQIDREKLFF. The CDR3 coding sequence is TGTGCCAGCAGCTTAGTGGGACAGATCGATCGGGAAAAACTGTTTTTT.

This chain links TRBV7-3 with TRBJ1-3; no reliable D call. The germline V gene has CDR1 SGHTA and CDR2 FQGTGA. With 2 bases removed from V and 4 bases from J, the gap between germline ends came to 9 bases. This CDR3 is 14 amino acids long. CDR3 amino acids: CASSLGGSGNTIYF. The CDR3 coding sequence is TGTGCCAGCAGCTTAGGCGGATCCGGAAACACCATATATTTT.

The rearrangement links TRBV27 to TRBJ2-1; TRBD2 is a possible D gene (5 bases). The CDR3 is made up of 12 amino acids. V lost 6 bases and J 8 bases, leaving 11 bases between the germline ends. Germline V gives CDR1 MNHEY, CDR2 SMNVEV (reference sequence). CDR3 sequence: CASSTTIHEQFF. CDR3 DNA: TGTGCCAGCAGCACGACTATCCATGAGCAGTTCTTC.

The chain links TRBV9 to TRBJ2-1; TRBD2 matches at 13 bases. This CDR3 contains 15 residues. Trimming at V came to 3 bases and at J to 4 bases, leaving 1 base not matched to a gene. The germline CDR1 and CDR2 sequences are SGDLS and YYNGEE. The CDR3 loop is CASSGLAGGYNEQFF. The DNA of the CDR3 is TGTGCCAGCAGCGGACTAGCGGGAGGTTACAATGAGCAGTTCTTC. Filled out from reference TRBV9 and TRBJ2-1, the complete variable domain reads DSGVTQTPKHLITATGQRVTLRCSPRSGDLSVYWYQQSLDQGLQFLIQYYNGEERAKGNILERFSAQQFPDLHSELNLSSLELGDSALYFCASSGLAGGYNEQFFGPGTRLTVL.

The chain links TRBV6-6 to TRBJ1-1, with D unclear. The CDR3 extends over 16 amino acids. Trimming took 3 bases from V and 1 from J, leaving 15 bases between them. The germline V gene encodes CDR1 MNHNY and CDR2 SVGAGI (reference sequence). Here the CDR3 DNA reads TGTGCCAGCAGTTATGTCACAACTAAGAAGAACACTGAAGCTTTCTTT. Amino acids: CASSYVTTKKNTEAFF.

The chain joins TRBV6-4 to TRBJ2-4; no clear D. V shed 5 bases and J shed 0 bases, with 11 bases lying between them. The germline V gene encodes CDR1 MRHNA and CDR2 SNTAGT. The CDR3 has 15 amino acids. This CDR3 reads CASSLAILAKNIQYF. Written as DNA, the CDR3 is TGTGCCAGCAGTTTAGCTATCCTAGCCAAAAACATTCAGTACTTC.

The chain has TRBV12-5 and TRBJ1-1; no reliable D call. CDR1 and CDR2 from the germline V gene are LGHNT and FRNRAP. V was clipped by 6 bases and J by 3 bases, with 29 bases between them. CDR3 length: 19 residues. Here the CDR3 DNA reads TGTGCTAGTGGCGATCCTTACCCTGAGGGCGCGATGTGTGACACTGAAGCTTTCTTT. Translated, it gives CASGDPYPEGAMCDTEAFF.

The count of this clone is one. V is TRBV9 and J is TRBJ1-2, with 8 bases matching TRBD1. The trim removed 3 bases at V and 0 bases at J, leaving 4 bases unmatched. The CDR3 runs 15 residues. Germline values: CDR1 SGDLS, CDR2 YYNGEE. Here the CDR3 reads CASSARTGSNYGYTF. The CDR3 DNA reads TGTGCCAGCAGCGCGAGGACAGGGTCTAACTATGGCTACACCTTC.

V and J are TRBV29-1 and TRBJ1-1, with D perhaps matching TRBD1 (5 bases). Per the germline V gene, CDR1 is SQVTM and CDR2 is ANQGSEA. V was cut by 4 bases and J by 0 bases, with 12 bases left in between. The CDR3 is 14 amino acids. This CDR3 is CSVGSRGVNTEAFF. The CDR3 bases are TGCAGCGTTGGATCTCGGGGGGTGAACACTGAAGCTTTCTTT.

This clone was found a few times. The V call is TRBV2, the J call TRBJ2-7; 8 bases are a match to TRBD1. This CDR3 contains 14 residues. V gave up 6 bases and J gave up 2 bases; unmatched junction bases: 6. Per the germline V gene, CDR1 is SNHLY and CDR2 is FYNNEI. CDR3 in amino acids: CASRGQAGAYEQYF. The CDR3 DNA reads TGTGCCAGCAGGGGACAGGCTGGTGCCTACGAGCAGTACTTC. Using reference TRBV2 and TRBJ2-7 for the parts outside the CDR3, the full variable domain is EPEVTQTPSHQVTQMGQEVILRCVPISNHLYFYWYRQILGQKVEFLVSFYNNEISEKSEIFDDQFSVERPDGSNFTLKIRSTKLEDSAMYFCASRGQAGAYEQYFGPGTRLTVT.

J is TRBJ1-1 and V is TRBV4-3, with TRBD1 as a possible D gene (5 bases). The V end was cut by 5 bases, the J end by 6 bases, with 19 bases between. Germline loops: CDR1 LGHNA, CDR2 YSLEER. This CDR3 comprises 15 residues. The CDR3 nucleotides read TGCGCCAGCAGCAATTTGGGGGAGGGATGGGCTGAAGCTTTCTTT. Translation gives CASSNLGEGWAEAFF.

This clone has a single count. A read error may account for a junction end that differs from germline. CDR3 loop: CASHSGNEYNGQFF. In nucleotides, the CDR3 is TGTGCCAGCCATAGCGGGAACGAGTACAATGGGCAGTTCTTC. The chain links TRBV7-9 to TRBJ2-1; 8 positions agree with TRBD2. The CDR3 runs 14 residues. CDR1 is SEHNR and CDR2 is FQNEAQ in the germline V gene (reference sequence).

The chain joins TRBV7-2 to TRBJ1-5; D is perhaps TRBD1 (5 bases). Germline CDR1 and CDR2: SGHTA and FQGNSA. V lost 5 bases to trimming and J lost 8 bases, with 16 bases between them. The CDR3 is 14 amino acids. The CDR3 bases are TGTGCCAGCAGCCAAGGGACTCTAGCGGAGCCCCAGCATTTT. It specifies CASSQGTLAEPQHF.

This chain joins TRBV7-2 and TRBJ2-1, with 14 bases lining up with TRBD2. The CDR3 is 17 amino acids. With V trimmed by 6 bases and J by 1 base, 5 bases remained unmatched. Germline lookup yields CDR1 SGHTA and CDR2 FQGNSA. CDR3 sequence reads: CASRGLAGGGSYNEQFF. The CDR3 coding sequence is TGTGCCAGCAGAGGACTAGCGGGAGGAGGGTCCTACAATGAGCAGTTCTTC.

The chain's CDR3 is CASSQRRAYEQYF. CDR3 nucleotide sequence: TGTGCCAGCAGCCAGCGGAGGGCTTACGAGCAGTACTTC. The J gene is TRBJ2-5, the V gene TRBV7-2, with D possibly matching TRBD2 (6 bases). The tail of the sequence fits TRBJ2-7 better, so the J call may be wrong. Germline CDR1 reads SGHTA; CDR2 reads FQGNSA. The CDR3 has 13 residues.

The V and J genes are TRBV6-6 and TRBJ2-5, with D possibly being TRBD1 (6 bases). Germline V CDR1 and CDR2: MNHNY, SVGAGI (reference sequence). This CDR3 contains 15 residues. V was pared by 0 bases and J by 2 bases, with 10 bases between. The CDR3 nucleotides read TGTGCCAGCAGTTACTCGGGACAAGCTCAAGAGACCCAGTACTTC. It yields the protein CASSYSGQAQETQYF.